This is a list of T cell receptor beta chains from one sample in a study of blood T cell repertoires in COVID-19. The method was immunoSEQ multiplex PCR; TCRdb's version includes in-frame clones alone and lacks a portion of them. Altogether 400,000 to 500,000 clones are present, 70% to 90% being singletons, with the ten largest covering approximately 1.5%. Sequencing used PBMCs or T cells enriched from blood (not recorded which). The receptors stem from a woman aged 18-30 years who had been exposed to COVID-19. CDR3s include the opening cysteine and the closing phenylalanine or tryptophan. The D gene is left open where the match is weak. Rows may omit the clone size; those that give it use once, few, many or a size class.

TRBD1 TRBJ2-7 - TRBV10-1 TGCGCCAGCAGTGATACGGCAGGGGGCGAGCAGTACTTC CASSDTAGGEQYF
- TRBJ1-1 - TRBV9 TGTGCCAGCTTTGGGGAGGGTGAGACTGAAGCTTTCTTT CASFGEGETEAFF
- TRBJ1-5 - TRBV28 TGTGCCAGCATGAGTCAGGGGAATCAGCCCCAGCATTTT CASMSQGNQPQHF
- TRBJ2-1 - TRBV20-1 TGCAGTGCTAGTGAAGGACAGCTTGGCTATGGTTACAATGAGCAGTTCTTC CSASEGQLGYGYNEQFF
TRBD1 TRBJ2-7 - TRBV10-1 TGCGCCAGCAGCCCAAGACAGGGGGCATCCTACGAGCAGTACTTC CASSPRQGASYEQYF
TRBD1 TRBJ1-1 - TRBV27 TGTGCCAGCAGTTTAACGGGACAGGGGTCGAACACTGAAGCTTTCTTT CASSLTGQGSNTEAFF
- TRBJ1-2 - TRBV18 TGTGCCAGCTCGAATCAGGATGGCTACACCTTC CASSNQDGYTF
- TRBJ1-4 - TRBV4-1 TGCGCCAGCAGCCAAGACAGGGGACGAAATGAAAAACTGTTTTTT CASSQDRGRNEKLFF
TRBD2 TRBJ2-3 once TRBV28 TGTGCCAGCAGTTTGCCGGGACTAGTGGGCACAGATACGCAGTATTTT CASSLPGLVGTDTQYF
- TRBJ1-1 - TRBV24-1 TGTGCCACCAGTGATCCCCTCCGGCAGGGGCCGCACGAGGGAGCTTTCTTT CATSDPLRQGPHEGAFF
- TRBJ2-7 - TRBV12-2 TGTGCAAGTCGCCCTCCACAGGGGGGTAAAAACGAGCAGTACTTC CASRPPQGGKNEQYF
- TRBJ2-3 - TRBV7-6 TGTGCCAGCAGCTATACAGGGTCTAGCACAGATACGCAGTATTTT CASSYTGSSTDTQYF
- TRBJ2-3 - TRBV15 TGTGCCACCAGCAGAGATGCAGGGTCAATCGATACGCAGTATTTT CATSRDAGSIDTQYF
TRBD2 TRBJ2-2 - TRBV7-8 TGTGCCAGCAGCCCTCGGGAGGGACTAGCGGGAGGAAGGACCGGGGAGCTGTTTTTT CASSPREGLAGGRTGELFF
TRBD2 TRBJ2-1 once TRBV25-1 TGTGCCAGCGGTCGAGCGAGTAGCGGGAGCTATGAGCAGTTCTTC CASGRASSGSYEQFF
TRBD2 TRBJ2-7 - TRBV13 TGTGCCAGCAGCTTCGGGACTAGCGGGGGGGCCTACGAGCAGTACTTC CASSFGTSGGAYEQYF
TRBD2 TRBJ2-7 - TRBV29-1 TGCAGCGTCGAGGCGGTAGCGGGAGGTCCCATTGGCGAGCAGTACTTC CSVEAVAGGPIGEQYF
TRBD2 TRBJ2-5 - TRBV6-1 TGTGCCAGCAGTGAGGATTACGGGGGGGAGACCCAGTACTTC CASSEDYGGETQYF
- TRBJ1-3 - TRBV19 TGTGCCGCTACCCCGAGACGGAGCTCTGGAAACACCATATATTTT CAATPRRSSGNTIYF
TRBD1 TRBJ1-1 - TRBV2 TGTGCCAGCAAGACAGGGGGCGGTACTGAAGCTTTCTTT CASKTGGGTEAFF
- TRBJ2-2 - TRBV6-5 TGTGCCAGCAGTTACATATCTACTTCCGTCGGGGAGCTGTTTTTT CASSYISTSVGELFF
TRBD1 TRBJ2-7 - TRBV28 TGTGCCAGCAGTTCGACAGGGGACCTTTCCTACGAGCAGTACTTC CASSSTGDLSYEQYF
- TRBJ2-7 - TRBV14 TGTGCCAGCAGCCAAATCACTTCCTACGAGCAGTACTTC CASSQITSYEQYF
TRBD2 TRBJ2-1 once TRBV6-6 TGTGCCAGCAGTTACTCGACAGCGGGAGTTTACAATGAGCAGTTCTTC CASSYSTAGVYNEQFF
- TRBJ2-1 - TRBV28 TGTGCCAGCAGTTTATCTGTTGTGCGAGTCTATTTCTTC CASSLSVVRVYFF
TRBD2 TRBJ2-7 - TRBV7-2 TGTGCCAGCAGCTTAGCGAGTAGCGGGAGTAGGTACGAGCAGTACTTC CASSLASSGSRYEQYF
TRBD1 TRBJ2-3 - TRBV27 TGTGCCAGCAGTCAGCCGGGACAGGGGGCGTCAGATACGCAGTATTTT CASSQPGQGASDTQYF
TRBD2 TRBJ2-2 few TRBV4-1 TGCGCCAGCAGCCAAGGGGAAAGCGGGAGGCCCACCGGGGAGCTGTTTTTT CASSQGESGRPTGELFF
- TRBJ2-7 - TRBV29-1 TGCAGCGTTGTCGGTGGGGCGGGGAGCTCCTACGAGCAGTACTTC CSVVGGAGSSYEQYF
TRBD1 TRBJ2-7 once TRBV5-1 TGCGCCAGCAGCCCCAGACAGGGTAACGGGGAGCAGTACTTC CASSPRQGNGEQYF
TRBD2 TRBJ2-2 - TRBV28 TGTGCCAGCAGCACTGATGGGACTAGCGGGAGTTGGACCGGGGAGCTGTTTTTT CASSTDGTSGSWTGELFF
- TRBJ2-1 - TRBV24-1 TGTGCCACCAGTGATTCCCTCCTAGCGACTAGCTACAATGAGCAGTTCTTC CATSDSLLATSYNEQFF
- TRBJ1-5 - TRBV6-4 TGTGCCAGCAGCCGGGAGGCGGGGGATCAGCCCCAGCATTTT CASSREAGDQPQHF
TRBD1 TRBJ1-5 - TRBV6-2/TRBV6-3 TGTGCCAGCACCCCGGGACAGGGAGGGGGTCAGCCCCAGCATTTT CASTPGQGGGQPQHF
TRBD1 TRBJ2-7 - TRBV10-1 TGCGCCAGCAGTGCCTGGGACAGTACAGGCTACGAGCAGTACTTC CASSAWDSTGYEQYF
- TRBJ2-7 - TRBV28 TGTGCCAGCAGGACTAGTTCAAACTACGAGCAGTACTTC CASRTSSNYEQYF
TRBD2 TRBJ2-1 - TRBV18 TGTGCCAGCTCACCACAACCACTTGCGGGAGCCCACAATGGACAGTTCTTC CASSPQPLAGAHNGQFF
TRBD1 TRBJ2-1 - TRBV28 TGTGCCAGCAGTTTAGGACAGGGGGTATACAATGAGCAGTTCTTC CASSLGQGVYNEQFF
TRBD1 TRBJ2-1 once TRBV27 TGTGCCAGCAGATCCCACACCCCGGGACAGGGGGGGGGTGAGCAGTTCTTC CASRSHTPGQGGGEQFF
- TRBJ1-3 - TRBV28 TGTGCCAGCAGCCCCGGGGGATCTGCTGGAAACACCATATATTTT CASSPGGSAGNTIYF
- TRBJ1-1 - TRBV3-1/TRBV3-2 TGTGCCAGCAGCCAACCGGGGGACACTGAAGCTTTCTTT CASSQPGDTEAFF
- TRBJ1-2 - TRBV7-9 TGTGCCAGCACCGACCCAGGGGTTGGGGCTTCTGGGGGCTACACCTTC CASTDPGVGASGGYTF
- TRBJ2-3 - TRBV9 TGTGCCAGCAGCGTTGGACTCGTGCACCTCAGGAGCACAGATACGCAGTATTTT CASSVGLVHLRSTDTQYF
TRBD1 TRBJ1-6 - TRBV28 TGTGCCAGCAGTTTAGCAGGGGGTAATTCACCCCTCCACTTT CASSLAGGNSPLHF
TRBD1 TRBJ1-2 - TRBV27 TGTGCCAGCAGTTTCGCAGGGGGCGAGCTGTATGGCTACACCTTC CASSFAGGELYGYTF
TRBD1 TRBJ2-1 - TRBV28 TGTGCCAGCAGTTCCCCCGGGACAGGGGGCAAATTCTTC CASSSPGTGGKFF
TRBD1 TRBJ2-7 - TRBV28 TGTGCCAGCAGTTCCAACAGGGGGCGCGCCTACGAGCAGTACTTC CASSSNRGRAYEQYF
TRBD2 TRBJ2-5 - TRBV28 TGTGCCAGCAGTTTGGGAGCGGGACTTCGGAACCAAGAGACCCAGTACTTC CASSLGAGLRNQETQYF
- TRBJ2-3 - TRBV7-2 TGTGCCAGCAGCTTTACAGGCACAGATACGCAGTATTTT CASSFTGTDTQYF
- TRBJ2-7 - TRBV15 TGTGCCACCAGCAGAGATGGGGGGTACGAGCAGTACTTC CATSRDGGYEQYF
TRBD2 TRBJ2-1 - TRBV5-5 TGTGCCAGCAGCTTGGCCGGAGTGGGAGGGGCCTCCTACAATGAGCAGTTCTTC CASSLAGVGGASYNEQFF
- TRBJ1-5 - TRBV27 TGTGCCAGCAGTCGCGACTTCAATAGCAATCAGCCCCAGCATTTT CASSRDFNSNQPQHF
- TRBJ1-2 - TRBV15 TGTGCCACCGGGAGTGACAGGAACTATGGCTACACCTTC CATGSDRNYGYTF
TRBD1 TRBJ2-7 - TRBV7-9 TGTGCCAGCAGCGGACAGGGGTTTGGCGAGCAGTACTTC CASSGQGFGEQYF
TRBD2 TRBJ2-2 few TRBV19 TGTGCCAGTAGTATTCTCCTAGCGGGAGAGGAGCTGTTTTTT CASSILLAGEELFF